The source of this TCR beta chain is a study of T cells after posttransplantation cyclophosphamide. Treatment was busulfan-fludarabine conditioning, a marrow graft, and cyclophosphamide on days +3 and +4. The data were produced by immunoSEQ multiplex PCR, yet TCRdb's version contains in-frame clones alone and is incomplete. The sample has tens of thousands of clones, about 92% seen once. The TCR originated in a male patient in his sixties or seventies who received an allogeneic stem cell transplant from a related donor and was CMV-positive. Some T cells may have come from the graft donor. Sequenced material: PBMCs, taken roughly 60 days after allogeneic stem cell transplant with posttransplant cyclophosphamide.

CDR3 nucleotide sequence: TGCAGCGTTGAAGGAGGTCAGGGTTTCCCCTACAATGAGCAGTTCTTC. Its translation is CSVEGGQGFPYNEQFF. The V gene is TRBV29-1, the J gene TRBJ2-1; a weak D match, TRBD1 (5 bases). The CDR3 contains 16 residues. Germline CDR1 and CDR2: SQVTM and ANQGSEA. V lost 1 base to trimming and J lost 2 bases, with 15 bases between them.